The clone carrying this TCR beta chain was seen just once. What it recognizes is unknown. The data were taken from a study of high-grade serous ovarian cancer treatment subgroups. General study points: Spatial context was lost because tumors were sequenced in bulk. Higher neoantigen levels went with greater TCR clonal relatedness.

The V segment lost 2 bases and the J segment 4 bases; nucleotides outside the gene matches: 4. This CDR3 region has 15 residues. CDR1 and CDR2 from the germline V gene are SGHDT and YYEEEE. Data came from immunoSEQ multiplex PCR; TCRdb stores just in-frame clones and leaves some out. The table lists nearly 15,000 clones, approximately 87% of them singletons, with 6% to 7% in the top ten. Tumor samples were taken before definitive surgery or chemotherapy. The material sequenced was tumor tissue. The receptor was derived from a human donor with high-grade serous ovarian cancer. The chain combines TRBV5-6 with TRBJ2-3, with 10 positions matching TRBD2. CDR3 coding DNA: TGTGCCAGCAGCTTCTACGGGACTAGCGCAGATACGCAGTATTTT. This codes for CASSFYGTSADTQYF.